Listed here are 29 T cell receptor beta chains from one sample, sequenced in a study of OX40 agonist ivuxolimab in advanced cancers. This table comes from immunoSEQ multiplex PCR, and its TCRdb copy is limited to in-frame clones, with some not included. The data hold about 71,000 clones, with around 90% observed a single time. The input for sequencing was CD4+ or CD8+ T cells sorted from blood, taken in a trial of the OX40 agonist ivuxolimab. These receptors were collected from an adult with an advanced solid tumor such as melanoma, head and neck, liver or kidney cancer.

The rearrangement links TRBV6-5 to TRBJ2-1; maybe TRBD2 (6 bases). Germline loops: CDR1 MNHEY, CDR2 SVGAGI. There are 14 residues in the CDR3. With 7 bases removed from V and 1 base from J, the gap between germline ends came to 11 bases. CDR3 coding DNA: TGTGCCAGCATGCCGGGGGTTTCCTACAATGAGCAGTTCTTC. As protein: CASMPGVSYNEQFF.

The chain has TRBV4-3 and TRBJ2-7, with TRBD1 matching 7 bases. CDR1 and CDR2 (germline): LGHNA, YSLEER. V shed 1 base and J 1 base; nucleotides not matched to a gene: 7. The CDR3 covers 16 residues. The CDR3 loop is CASSQGPGTESYEQYF. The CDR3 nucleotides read TGCGCCAGCAGCCAAGGCCCCGGGACAGAGTCCTACGAGCAGTACTTC.

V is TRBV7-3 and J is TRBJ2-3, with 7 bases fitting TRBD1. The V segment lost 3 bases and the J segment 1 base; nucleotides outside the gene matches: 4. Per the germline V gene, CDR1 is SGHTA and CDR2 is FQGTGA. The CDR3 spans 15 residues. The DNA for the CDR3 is TGTGCCAGCAGCTTTGGGACAGCCGGCACAGATACGCAGTATTTT. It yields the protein CASSFGTAGTDTQYF.

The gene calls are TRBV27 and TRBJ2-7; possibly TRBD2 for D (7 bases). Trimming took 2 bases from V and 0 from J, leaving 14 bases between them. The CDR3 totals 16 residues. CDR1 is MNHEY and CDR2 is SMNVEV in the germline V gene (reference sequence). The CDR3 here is CASSLSRGALSYEQYF. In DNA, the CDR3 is TGTGCCAGCAGTTTAAGTCGGGGGGCCCTCTCCTACGAGCAGTACTTC.

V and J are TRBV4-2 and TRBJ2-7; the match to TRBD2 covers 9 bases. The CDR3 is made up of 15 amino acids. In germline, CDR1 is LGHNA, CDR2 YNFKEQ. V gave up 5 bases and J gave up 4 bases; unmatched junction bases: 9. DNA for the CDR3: TGTGCCAGCAGCTATCTGGCGGGAGGGCGGTACGAGCAGTACTTC. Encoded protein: CASSYLAGGRYEQYF.

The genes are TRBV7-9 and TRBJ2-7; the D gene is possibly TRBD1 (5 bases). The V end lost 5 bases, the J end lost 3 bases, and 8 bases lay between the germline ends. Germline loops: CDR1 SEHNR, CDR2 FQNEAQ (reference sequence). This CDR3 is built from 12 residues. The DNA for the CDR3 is TGTGCCAGCAGCACGACAGTCTACGAGCAGTACTTC. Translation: CASSTTVYEQYF.

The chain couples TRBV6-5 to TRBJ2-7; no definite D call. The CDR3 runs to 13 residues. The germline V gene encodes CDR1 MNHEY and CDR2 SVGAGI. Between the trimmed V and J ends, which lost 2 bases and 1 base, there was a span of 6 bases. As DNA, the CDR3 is TGTGCCAGCAGTTACCCCGAATCCTACGAGCAGTACTTC. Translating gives CASSYPESYEQYF.

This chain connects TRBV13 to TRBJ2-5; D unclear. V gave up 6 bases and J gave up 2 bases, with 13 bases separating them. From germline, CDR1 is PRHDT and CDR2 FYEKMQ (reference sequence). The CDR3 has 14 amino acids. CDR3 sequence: CASSTPGTQETQYF. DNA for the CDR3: TGTGCCAGCAGTACCCCAGGAACACAAGAGACCCAGTACTTC.

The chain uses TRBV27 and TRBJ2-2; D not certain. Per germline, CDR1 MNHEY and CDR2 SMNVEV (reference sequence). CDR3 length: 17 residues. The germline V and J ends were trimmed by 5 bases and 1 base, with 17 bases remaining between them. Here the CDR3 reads CASSPSVPFGNTGELFF. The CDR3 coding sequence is TGTGCCAGCAGTCCCTCAGTCCCGTTCGGGAACACCGGGGAGCTGTTTTTT.

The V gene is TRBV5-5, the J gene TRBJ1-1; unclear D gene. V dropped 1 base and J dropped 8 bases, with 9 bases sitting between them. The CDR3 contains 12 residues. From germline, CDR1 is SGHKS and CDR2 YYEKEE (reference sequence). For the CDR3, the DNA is TGTGCCAGCAGCTTGTACGGATACGAAGCTTTCTTT. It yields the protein CASSLYGYEAFF.

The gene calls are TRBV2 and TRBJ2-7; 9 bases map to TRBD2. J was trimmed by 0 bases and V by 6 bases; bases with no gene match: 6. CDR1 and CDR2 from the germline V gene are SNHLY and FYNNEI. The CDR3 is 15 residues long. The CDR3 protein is CASRQAGGHSYEQYF. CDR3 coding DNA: TGTGCCAGCAGACAAGCGGGAGGACACTCCTACGAGCAGTACTTC.

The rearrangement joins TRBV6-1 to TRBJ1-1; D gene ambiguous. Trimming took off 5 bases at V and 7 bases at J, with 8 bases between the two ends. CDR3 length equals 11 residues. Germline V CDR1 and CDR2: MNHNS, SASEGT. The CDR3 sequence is CASSYGHEAFF. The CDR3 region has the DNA TGTGCCAGCAGTTACGGTCATGAAGCTTTCTTT.

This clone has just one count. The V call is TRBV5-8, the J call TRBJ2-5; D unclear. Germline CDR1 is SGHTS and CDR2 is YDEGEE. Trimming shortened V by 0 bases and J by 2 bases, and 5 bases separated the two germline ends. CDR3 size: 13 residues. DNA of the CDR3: TGTGCCAGCAGCTTGGAACTACAAGAGACCCAGTACTTC. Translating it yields CASSLELQETQYF.

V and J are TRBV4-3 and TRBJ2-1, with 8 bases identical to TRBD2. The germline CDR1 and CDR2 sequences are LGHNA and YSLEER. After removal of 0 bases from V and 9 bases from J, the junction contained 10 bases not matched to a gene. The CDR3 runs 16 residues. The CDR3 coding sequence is TGCGCCAGCAGCCAAGATGTCGAGCGGGAGATCGGTGAGCAGTTCTTC. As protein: CASSQDVEREIGEQFF.

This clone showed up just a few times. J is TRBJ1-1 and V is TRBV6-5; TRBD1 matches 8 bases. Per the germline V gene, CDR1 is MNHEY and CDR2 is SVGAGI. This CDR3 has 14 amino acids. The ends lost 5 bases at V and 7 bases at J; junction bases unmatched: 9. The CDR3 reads CASSRQGARSEAFF. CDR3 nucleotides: TGTGCCAGCAGTCGTCAGGGGGCTCGGAGTGAAGCTTTCTTT.

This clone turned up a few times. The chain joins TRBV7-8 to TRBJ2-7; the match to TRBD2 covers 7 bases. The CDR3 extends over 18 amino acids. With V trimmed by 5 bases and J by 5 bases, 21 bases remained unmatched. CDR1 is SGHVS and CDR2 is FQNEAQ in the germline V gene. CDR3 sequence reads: CASSPIVQWRREGDEQYF. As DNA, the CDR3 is TGTGCCAGCAGCCCCATAGTACAGTGGCGCAGGGAGGGAGACGAGCAGTACTTC.

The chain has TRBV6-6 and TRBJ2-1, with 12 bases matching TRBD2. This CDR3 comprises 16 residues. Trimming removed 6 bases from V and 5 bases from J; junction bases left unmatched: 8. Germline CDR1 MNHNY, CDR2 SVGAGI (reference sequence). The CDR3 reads CASRYTRLAGDNEQFF. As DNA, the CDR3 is TGTGCCAGCAGGTATACCCGACTAGCGGGGGACAATGAGCAGTTCTTC.

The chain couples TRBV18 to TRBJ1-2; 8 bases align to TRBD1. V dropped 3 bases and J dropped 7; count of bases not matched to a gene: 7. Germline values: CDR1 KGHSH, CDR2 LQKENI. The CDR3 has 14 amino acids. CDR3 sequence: CASSPGQGLSGYTF. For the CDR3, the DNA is TGTGCCAGCTCACCCGGACAGGGATTGTCTGGCTACACCTTC.

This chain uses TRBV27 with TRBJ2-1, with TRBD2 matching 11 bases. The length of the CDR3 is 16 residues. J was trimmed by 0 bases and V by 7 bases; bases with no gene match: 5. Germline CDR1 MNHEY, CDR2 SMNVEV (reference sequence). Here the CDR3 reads CASNTGLAASYNEQFF. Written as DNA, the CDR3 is TGTGCCAGCAATACGGGACTAGCGGCCTCCTACAATGAGCAGTTCTTC.

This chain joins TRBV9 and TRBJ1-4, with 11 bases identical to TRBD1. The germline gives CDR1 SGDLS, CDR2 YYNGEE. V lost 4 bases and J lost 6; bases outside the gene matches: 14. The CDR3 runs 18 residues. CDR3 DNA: TGTGCCAGCAGCTTCGGACAGGGGGCCTCTCTAGATTATGAAAAACTGTTTTTT. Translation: CASSFGQGASLDYEKLFF.

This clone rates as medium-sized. For the CDR3, the DNA is TGTGCCAGCAGCTGGGGACAGGGGAAGGCCTCCTACGAGCAGTACTTC. Amino acids: CASSWGQGKASYEQYF. The chain is built from TRBV27 and TRBJ2-7; 10 bases match TRBD1. The V and J ends lost 6 bases and 0 bases, in that order; junction bases with no gene match: 8. Germline CDR1 is MNHEY and CDR2 is SMNVEV (reference sequence). The CDR3 spans 16 residues.

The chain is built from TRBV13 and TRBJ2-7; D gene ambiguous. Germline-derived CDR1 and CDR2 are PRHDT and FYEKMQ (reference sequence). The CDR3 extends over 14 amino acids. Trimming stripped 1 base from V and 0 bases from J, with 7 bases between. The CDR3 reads CASSLEGDSYEQYF. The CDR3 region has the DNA TGTGCCAGCAGCTTAGAAGGTGACTCCTACGAGCAGTACTTC. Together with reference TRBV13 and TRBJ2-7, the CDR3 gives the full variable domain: AAGVIQSPRHLIKEKRETATLKCYPIPRHDTVYWYQQGPGQDPQFLISFYEKMQSDKGSIPDRFSAQQFSDYHSELNMSSLELGDSALYFCASSLEGDSYEQYFGPGTRLTVT.

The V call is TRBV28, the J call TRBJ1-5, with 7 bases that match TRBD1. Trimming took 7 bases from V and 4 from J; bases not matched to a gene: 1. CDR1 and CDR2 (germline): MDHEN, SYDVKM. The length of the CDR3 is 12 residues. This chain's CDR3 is CASKQGNQPQHF. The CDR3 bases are TGTGCCAGCAAACAGGGGAATCAGCCCCAGCATTTT.

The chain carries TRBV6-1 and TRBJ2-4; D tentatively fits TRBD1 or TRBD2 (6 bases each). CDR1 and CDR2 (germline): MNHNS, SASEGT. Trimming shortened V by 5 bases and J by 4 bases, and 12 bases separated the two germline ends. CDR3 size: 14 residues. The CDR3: CASSPRGRKNIQYF. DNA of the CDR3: TGTGCCAGCAGTCCCCGGGGGCGGAAAAACATTCAGTACTTC.

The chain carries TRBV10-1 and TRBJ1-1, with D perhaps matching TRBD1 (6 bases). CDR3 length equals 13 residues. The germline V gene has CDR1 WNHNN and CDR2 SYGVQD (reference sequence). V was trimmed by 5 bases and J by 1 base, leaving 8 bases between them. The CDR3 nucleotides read TGCGCCAGCAGTACAGGGCCGAACACTGAAGCTTTCTTT. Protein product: CASSTGPNTEAFF.

The CDR3 DNA follows: TGTGCCAGCAGTTACGGGACAGCCTACGAGCAGTACTTC. It specifies CASSYGTAYEQYF. V and J are TRBV27 and TRBJ2-7; 7 nucleotides match TRBD1. V lost 4 bases and J lost 2; bases outside the gene matches: 2. Germline CDR1 is MNHEY and CDR2 is SMNVEV (reference sequence). This CDR3 region has 13 residues.

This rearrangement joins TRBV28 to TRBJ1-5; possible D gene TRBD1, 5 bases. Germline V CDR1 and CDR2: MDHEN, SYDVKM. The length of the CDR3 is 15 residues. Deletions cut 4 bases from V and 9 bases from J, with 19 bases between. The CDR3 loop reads CASSSSVSTQGPQHF. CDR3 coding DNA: TGTGCCAGCAGTTCGAGCGTCTCGACCCAGGGGCCCCAGCATTTT.

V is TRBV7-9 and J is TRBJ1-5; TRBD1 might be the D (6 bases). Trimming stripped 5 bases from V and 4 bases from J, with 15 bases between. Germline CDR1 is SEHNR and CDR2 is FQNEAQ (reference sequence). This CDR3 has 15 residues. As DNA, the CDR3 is TGTGCCAGCAGCCTCTCAGGGGATTTAAATCAGCCCCAGCATTTT. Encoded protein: CASSLSGDLNQPQHF.

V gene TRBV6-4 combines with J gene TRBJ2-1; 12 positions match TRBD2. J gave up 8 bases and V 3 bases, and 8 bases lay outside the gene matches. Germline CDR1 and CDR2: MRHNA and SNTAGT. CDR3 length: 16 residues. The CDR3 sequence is CASSEQGTSGYHEQFF. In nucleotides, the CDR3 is TGTGCCAGCAGTGAACAAGGGACTAGCGGGTACCATGAGCAGTTCTTC.